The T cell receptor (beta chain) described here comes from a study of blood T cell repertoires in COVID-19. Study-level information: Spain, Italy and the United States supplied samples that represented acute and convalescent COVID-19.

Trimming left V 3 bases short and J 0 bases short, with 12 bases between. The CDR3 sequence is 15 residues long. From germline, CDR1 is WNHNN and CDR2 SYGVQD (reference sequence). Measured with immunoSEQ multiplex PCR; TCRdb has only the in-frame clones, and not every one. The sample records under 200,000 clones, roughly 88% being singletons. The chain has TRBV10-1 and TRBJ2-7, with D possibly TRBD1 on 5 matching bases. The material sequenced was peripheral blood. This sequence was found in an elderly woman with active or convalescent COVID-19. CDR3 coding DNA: TGCGCCAGCAGTGAACCCCTGGACACCTCCTACGAGCAGTACTTC. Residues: CASSEPLDTSYEQYF.